One and the same sample provided the 17 T cell receptor beta chains below, sequenced in a study of shared clonotypes between healthy human individuals. The method was immunoSEQ multiplex PCR; TCRdb's version includes in-frame clones alone and lacks a portion of them. Of some 1.5 million clones listed, 95% to 99% are singletons. Specimen: naive CD4+ T cells sorted from blood. Subset noted: CD45RA+ positively selected. The receptors here all came from a man aged 25 to 40 in good health.

The chain carries TRBV12-5 and TRBJ1-1; D not resolved. This CDR3 has 16 amino acids. Germline loops: CDR1 LGHNT, CDR2 FRNRAP. V lost 0 bases to trimming and J lost 6 bases, with 17 bases between them. CDR3 nucleotides: TGTGCTAGTGGTTTGGTAATTAGGGAGGGAGCGGCTGAAGCTTTCTTT. Translating gives CASGLVIREGAAEAFF.

This chain joins TRBV2 and TRBJ2-2; tentative D call: TRBD2 (6 bases). V lost 4 bases to trimming and J lost 7 bases, with 10 bases between them. The CDR3 totals 13 residues. The V gene's germline CDR1 is SNHLY and CDR2 FYNNEI. In DNA form, the CDR3 reads TGTGCCAGCAGTGGCAGGGAGGTCGGGGAGCTGTTTTTT. Translated, it gives CASSGREVGELFF.

The CDR3 here is CASQQETLNTGELFF. CDR3 bases: TGTGCCAGTCAGCAGGAGACACTGAACACCGGGGAGCTGTTTTTT. This chain joins TRBV19 and TRBJ2-2; D gene uncertain. The CDR3 is 15 residues long. Trimming stripped 8 bases from V and 1 base from J, with 14 bases between. The germline V gene encodes CDR1 LNHDA and CDR2 SQIVND (reference sequence).

The CDR3 DNA is TGCGCCAGCAGCGCGCAACTGGTCGAGCTAGCGGGAGGAGTAGATACGCAGTATTTT. As protein: CASSAQLVELAGGVDTQYF. V gene TRBV5-1 combines with J gene TRBJ2-3; 11 bases map to TRBD2. V trimming: 4 bases; J trimming: 5 bases; junction bases outside the gene matches: 18. This CDR3 has 19 amino acids. In germline, CDR1 is SGHRS, CDR2 YFSETQ.

The chain joins TRBV27 to TRBJ2-1, with no clear D. The V gene's germline CDR1 is MNHEY and CDR2 SMNVEV (reference sequence). The CDR3 has 9 residues. V was pared by 7 bases and J by 12 bases, with 7 bases between. Here the CDR3 reads CASTHGQFF. CDR3 DNA sequence: TGTGCCAGCACCCATGGGCAGTTCTTC.

J is TRBJ2-5 and V is TRBV10-1; no definite D call. This CDR3 contains 13 residues. The ends were cut back, 3 bases at V and 1 base at J, with 6 bases in the middle. Germline lookup yields CDR1 WNHNN and CDR2 SYGVQD (reference sequence). This CDR3 reads CASSERVQETQYF. Written as DNA, the CDR3 is TGCGCCAGCAGTGAACGGGTCCAAGAGACCCAGTACTTC.

The chain couples TRBV14 to TRBJ1-4, with 8 bases that match TRBD1. The length of the CDR3 is 15 residues. The V segment lost 4 bases and the J segment 8 bases; nucleotides outside the gene matches: 9. Germline-derived CDR1 and CDR2 are SGHDN and FVKESK. The CDR3, as DNA: TGTGCCAGCAGCCGGCGGGCGTCAGGGGGCGAAAAACTGTTTTTT. This encodes CASSRRASGGEKLFF.

The chain has TRBV19 and TRBJ1-5, with D perhaps matching TRBD1 (5 bases). The CDR3 contains 16 residues. Trimming left V 8 bases short and J 1 base short, with 18 bases between. The germline CDR1 and CDR2 sequences are LNHDA and SQIVND (reference sequence). The CDR3 bases are TGTGCCAGTGAAATCCTCCAGGGTAAAAGCAATCAGCCCCAGCATTTT. Translated: CASEILQGKSNQPQHF.

The V call is TRBV5-4, the J call TRBJ1-5; maybe TRBD1 (5 bases). There are 14 residues in the CDR3. Deletions cut 1 base from V and 0 bases from J, with 5 bases between. Germline V gene data show CDR1 as SGHNT and CDR2 as YYREEE (reference sequence). The CDR3 reads CASSLQGSNQPQHF. The CDR3 region has the DNA TGTGCCAGCAGCTTGCAGGGTAGCAATCAGCCCCAGCATTTT.

V is TRBV5-1 and J is TRBJ2-5, with 10 bases that match TRBD1. J was trimmed by 5 bases and V by 4 bases; bases with no gene match: 14. CDR1 and CDR2 (germline): SGHRS, YFSETQ. The CDR3 runs 17 residues. The CDR3 DNA is TGCGCCAGCAGCCTCGGGACAGGGGCGACCTTGGGGGAGACCCAGTACTTC. As protein: CASSLGTGATLGETQYF.

This chain joins TRBV7-9 and TRBJ2-1; D not certain. Germline loops: CDR1 SEHNR, CDR2 FQNEAQ (reference sequence). Trimming shortened V by 5 bases and J by 0 bases, and 5 bases separated the two germline ends. CDR3 length: 13 amino acids. This CDR3 reads CASSGNSYNEQFF. The DNA for the CDR3 is TGTGCCAGCAGCGGGAACTCCTACAATGAGCAGTTCTTC. Complete variable domain (other parts from reference TRBV7-9 and TRBJ2-1): DTGVSQNPRHKITKRGQNVTFRCDPISEHNRLYWYRQTLGQGPEFLTYFQNEAQLEKSRLLSDRFSAERPKGSFSTLEIQRTEQGDSAMYLCASSGNSYNEQFFGPGTRLTVL.

This clone was picked up one time. This sequence joins TRBV5-1 and TRBJ2-1, with 9 bases identical to TRBD2. V shed 4 bases, J shed 6 bases, and the junction held 8 bases outside the gene matches. The germline V gene has CDR1 SGHRS and CDR2 YFSETQ. The CDR3 runs to 15 residues. Written as DNA, the CDR3 is TGCGCCAGCAGCGTCGGGGTAGCGGGAGTCAATGAGCAGTTCTTC. Translation gives CASSVGVAGVNEQFF. The full variable domain, rest sourced from reference TRBV5-1 and TRBJ2-1, is KAGVTQTPRYLIKTRGQQVTLSCSPISGHRSVSWYQQTPGQGLQFLFEYFSETQRNKGNFPGRFSGRQFSNSRSEMNVSTLELGDSALYLCASSVGVAGVNEQFFGPGTRLTVL.

This chain uses TRBV20-1 with TRBJ1-1; D ambiguous. CDR1 is DFQATT, CDR2 SNEGSKA, per germline (reference sequence). The CDR3 consists of 9 residues. The DNA of the CDR3 is TGCAGCCAGAACACTGAAGCTTTCTTT. Translating it yields CSQNTEAFF.

V usage is TRBV7-8 and J usage is TRBJ2-7, with D unresolved. Trimming stripped 2 bases from V and 3 bases from J, with 11 bases between. The CDR3 is made up of 14 amino acids. Germline V gene data show CDR1 as SGHVS and CDR2 as FQNEAQ. CDR3 DNA: TGTGCCAGCAGCTTAAACAATAGAGACTACGAGCAGTACTTC. Protein sequence: CASSLNNRDYEQYF.

The chain links TRBV30 to TRBJ1-2; D gene ambiguous. With 8 bases removed from V and 6 bases from J, the gap between germline ends came to 16 bases. Germline CDR1 is GTSNPN and CDR2 is SVGIG (reference sequence). CDR3 length equals 12 residues. CDR3 sequence reads: CARNRELDGYTF. CDR3 DNA sequence: TGTGCCCGCAATCGAGAATTGGATGGCTACACCTTC.

This clone was counted once. This chain links TRBV27 with TRBJ2-3; 7 bases fit TRBD2. Germline CDR1 is MNHEY and CDR2 is SMNVEV (reference sequence). The V and J ends lost 8 bases and 0 bases, in that order; junction bases with no gene match: 8. The CDR3 totals 15 residues. CDR3 residues: CASGLGWPSTDTQYF. DNA for the CDR3: TGTGCCAGCGGACTAGGGTGGCCCAGCACAGATACGCAGTATTTT.

The CDR3 DNA is TGTGCCAGCAGCCAAGTGGACAGGTACAATGAGCAGTTCTTC. This sequence encodes CASSQVDRYNEQFF. The V gene is TRBV14, the J gene TRBJ2-1; 7 positions agree with TRBD1. Germline V lookup: CDR1 SGHDN, CDR2 FVKESK. Unmatched junction bases numbered 1, after V lost 1 base and J lost 4 bases. This CDR3 spans 14 amino acids.